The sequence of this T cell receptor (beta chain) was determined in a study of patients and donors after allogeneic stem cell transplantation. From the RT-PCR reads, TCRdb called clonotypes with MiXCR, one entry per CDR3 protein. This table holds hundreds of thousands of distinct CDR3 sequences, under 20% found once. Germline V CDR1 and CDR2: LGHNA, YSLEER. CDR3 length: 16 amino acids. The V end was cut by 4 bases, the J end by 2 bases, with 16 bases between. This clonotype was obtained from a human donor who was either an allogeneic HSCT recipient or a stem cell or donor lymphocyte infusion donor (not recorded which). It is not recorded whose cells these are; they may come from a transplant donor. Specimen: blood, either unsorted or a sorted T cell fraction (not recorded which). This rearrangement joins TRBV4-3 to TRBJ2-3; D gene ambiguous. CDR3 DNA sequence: TGCGCCAGCAGCCCTTTTGTGGGCAGTTCCACAGATACGCAGTATTTT. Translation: CASSPFVGSSTDTQYF.